What follows are 17 T cell receptor beta chains derived from one specimen sequenced in a study of lymphopenia after photon versus proton radiotherapy. Sequencing was performed with immunoSEQ multiplex PCR; in TCRdb, only in-frame clones are kept and a portion is missing. The data hold some 16,000 clones, with around 84% observed a single time. The input for sequencing was peripheral blood, taken from a patient treated with proton-based radiotherapy. The receptors here all came from a man aged 65 to 85 with pancreatic cancer.

The chain links TRBV9 to TRBJ1-1; no reliable D call. The V gene lost 4 bases and the J gene lost 4 bases, with 26 bases spanning the gap. The CDR3 has 18 residues. Germline CDR1 and CDR2: SGDLS and YYNGEE. The CDR3: CASSPPGSRRVLGTEAFF. In DNA, the CDR3 is TGTGCCAGCAGCCCCCCCGGGTCCCGGAGAGTCCTAGGCACTGAAGCTTTCTTT. Combining the CDR3 with reference TRBV9 and TRBJ1-1 gives the whole variable domain DSGVTQTPKHLITATGQRVTLRCSPRSGDLSVYWYQQSLDQGLQFLIQYYNGEERAKGNILERFSAQQFPDLHSELNLSSLELGDSALYFCASSPPGSRRVLGTEAFFGQGTRLTVV.

The genes are TRBV5-1 and TRBJ2-5; the D gene is possibly TRBD2 (6 bases). Germline CDR1 is SGHRS and CDR2 is YFSETQ. Trimming took off 3 bases at V and 0 bases at J, with 12 bases between the two ends. The CDR3 loop spans 15 amino acids. The CDR3 is CASSSGLQYQETQYF. CDR3 bases: TGCGCCAGCAGCTCGGGACTCCAGTACCAAGAGACCCAGTACTTC.

J is TRBJ2-3 and V is TRBV5-6; the match to TRBD1 covers 9 bases. V lost 0 bases and J lost 3; bases outside the gene matches: 8. The CDR3 extends over 17 amino acids. Per germline, CDR1 SGHDT and CDR2 YYEEEE. CDR3 residues: CASSLAKDRGRTDTQYF. For the CDR3, the DNA is TGTGCCAGCAGCTTGGCAAAGGACAGGGGAAGGACAGATACGCAGTATTTT.

The V and J genes are TRBV6-1 and TRBJ1-6; 8 bases fit TRBD1. The CDR3 length is 13 residues. Germline CDR1 is MNHNS and CDR2 is SASEGT. The V and J ends lost 6 bases and 10 bases, in that order; junction bases with no gene match: 5. The CDR3 protein is CASSQDRDSPLHF. The CDR3 DNA follows: TGTGCCAGCAGCCAGGACAGGGACTCACCCCTCCACTTT.

The chain carries TRBV2 and TRBJ1-5; 8 bases are shared with TRBD1. V was clipped by 7 bases and J by 8 bases; unmatched bases: 7. Germline assignment: CDR1 SNHLY and CDR2 FYNNEI. This CDR3 is 13 amino acids long. The CDR3 DNA follows: TGTGCCAGCATCCGACAGGGGACTGAGCCCCAGCATTTT. Residues: CASIRQGTEPQHF.

This sequence joins TRBV9 and TRBJ1-2; TRBD1 matches at 7 bases. The junction had 8 bases not matched to a gene; V was cut back by 4 bases and J by 5 bases. CDR3 length: 14 residues. Germline loops: CDR1 SGDLS, CDR2 YYNGEE. CDR3 DNA sequence: TGTGCCAGCAGCCCCCGGGACAGTCTATATGGCTACACCTTC. Translating gives CASSPRDSLYGYTF.

The V and J genes are TRBV13 and TRBJ1-1, with 7 bases fitting TRBD1. Germline V gives CDR1 PRHDT, CDR2 FYEKMQ (reference sequence). Trimming at V came to 4 bases and at J to 5 bases, leaving 7 bases not matched to a gene. This CDR3 is built from 14 residues. The CDR3 coding sequence is TGTGCCAGCAGCTACGGAGACAGGGAAACTGAAGCTTTCTTT. It is translated as CASSYGDRETEAFF.

V gene TRBV19 combines with J gene TRBJ2-3; D gene uncertain. Trimming removed 1 base from V and 1 base from J, with 3 bases in between. The CDR3 contains 13 residues. The germline V gene encodes CDR1 LNHDA and CDR2 SQIVND (reference sequence). The CDR3, as DNA: TGTGCCAGTAGTATAGCCGGCACAGATACGCAGTATTTT. Its translation: CASSIAGTDTQYF.

The rearrangement uses TRBV5-1 and TRBJ1-4; no definite D call. With 1 base removed from V and 3 bases from J, the gap between germline ends came to 10 bases. Germline CDR1 SGHRS, CDR2 YFSETQ. The CDR3 has 15 residues. The CDR3 bases are TGCGCCAGCAGCTTGCTGTTCTCGGCTAATGAAAAACTGTTTTTT. This sequence encodes CASSLLFSANEKLFF. The complete variable domain, with remaining parts taken from reference TRBV5-1 and TRBJ1-4, reads KAGVTQTPRYLIKTRGQQVTLSCSPISGHRSVSWYQQTPGQGLQFLFEYFSETQRNKGNFPGRFSGRQFSNSRSEMNVSTLELGDSALYLCASSLLFSANEKLFFGSGTQLSVL.

The chain uses TRBV6-5 and TRBJ1-2; D remains unclear. The CDR3 consists of 14 residues. V lost 4 bases to trimming and J lost 6 bases, with 15 bases between them. Germline V lookup: CDR1 MNHEY, CDR2 SVGAGI. CDR3 region: CASSSPWRPDGYTF. Here the CDR3 DNA reads TGTGCCAGCAGTTCCCCATGGAGGCCGGATGGCTACACCTTC.

The V call is TRBV7-9, the J call TRBJ2-1; TRBD2 aligns across 8 bases. The germline gives CDR1 SEHNR, CDR2 FQNEAQ (reference sequence). The CDR3 contains 15 residues. The trim removed 8 bases at V and 5 bases at J, leaving 11 bases unmatched. Here the CDR3 DNA reads TGTGCCAGCGAAAGACCGGGACTAGGGGACAATGAGCAGTTCTTC. Translating it yields CASERPGLGDNEQFF.

The V call is TRBV6-4, the J call TRBJ2-1, with D possibly TRBD2 on 6 matching bases. CDR1 MRHNA and CDR2 SNTAGT come from the germline V gene. Trimming left V 0 bases short and J 4 bases short, with 10 bases between. This CDR3 is 15 amino acids long. The CDR3 here is CASSDSAGPYNEQFF. CDR3 coding DNA: TGTGCCAGCAGTGACTCGGCGGGGCCTTACAATGAGCAGTTCTTC.

V is TRBV7-3 and J is TRBJ2-1; 11 positions agree with TRBD1. The CDR3 sequence is 14 residues long. CDR1 is SGHTA and CDR2 is FQGTGA in the germline V gene. The ends lost 0 bases at V and 9 bases at J; junction bases unmatched: 1. The CDR3 sequence is CASSLTGQGGEQFF. DNA of the CDR3: TGTGCCAGCAGCTTAACGGGACAGGGGGGTGAGCAGTTCTTC.

V usage is TRBV2 and J usage is TRBJ2-5, with 11 bases matching TRBD2. The germline V gene has CDR1 SNHLY and CDR2 FYNNEI. The CDR3 totals 16 residues. With 1 base clipped from V and 5 bases from J, the junction kept 6 bases outside the gene matches. The CDR3 protein is CASSEVLAGARETQYF. DNA for the CDR3: TGTGCCAGCAGTGAAGTACTAGCGGGAGCTCGGGAGACCCAGTACTTC.

This clone has just a few counts. The chain uses TRBV2 and TRBJ2-7; tentatively, D is TRBD1 (5 bases). Germline CDR1 reads SNHLY; CDR2 reads FYNNEI. The CDR3 runs to 18 residues. Trimming removed 2 bases at V and 5 bases at J, with 25 bases between. The CDR3 loop is CASSEPMEIRQGNNEQYF. CDR3 bases: TGTGCCAGCAGTGAACCGATGGAAATTAGGCAGGGAAATAACGAGCAGTACTTC.

This chain joins TRBV9 and TRBJ2-3; TRBD2 agrees at 7 bases. This CDR3 is built from 14 residues. V was pared by 0 bases and J by 5 bases, with 3 bases of the junction left unmatched. Germline V gene sequence: CDR1 SGDLS, CDR2 YYNGEE. CDR3 DNA sequence: TGTGCCAGCAGCGTAGGCCGCGGGGGAGATACGCAGTATTTT. Translating gives CASSVGRGGDTQYF.

J is TRBJ1-2 and V is TRBV27, with TRBD1 as a possible D gene (5 bases). Germline values: CDR1 MNHEY, CDR2 SMNVEV (reference sequence). The V and J ends lost 2 bases and 6 bases respectively, with 16 bases between them. This CDR3 contains 15 residues. The CDR3 DNA sequence: TGTGCCAGCAGTTTAAACCCGCGGGTGGGGCATGGCTACACCTTC. It translates to CASSLNPRVGHGYTF.